Presented here are 17 T cell receptor beta chains from one specimen sequenced in a study of identical twins. TCRdb re-called the 5' RACE reads through MiXCR, storing one row per CDR3 protein. The sample shows a few hundred thousand distinct CDR3 sequences, about 8% of them seen only once. This same sample was also taken into another study, of yellow fever vaccine responses in identical twins.

The sequencing sample was made of CD8+ T cells sorted from blood. The receptors come from a young woman in good health.

The chain has TRBV14 and TRBJ2-1; 7 bases agree with TRBD2. This CDR3 is built from 17 residues. V lost 0 bases, J lost 2 bases, and 7 bases stayed unmatched. CDR1 SGHDN and CDR2 FVKESK come from the germline V gene. The chain's CDR3 is CASSQDQRTSTYNEQFF. CDR3 bases: TGTGCCAGCAGCCAAGATCAGCGGACTAGTACCTACAATGAGCAGTTCTTC.

This clonotype occurred many times. V gene TRBV29-1 combines with J gene TRBJ2-7; D call uncertain. Germline V gene lookup returns CDR1 SQVTM and CDR2 ANQGSEA. This CDR3 comprises 14 residues. With 5 bases removed from V and 1 base from J, the gap between germline ends came to 15 bases. The CDR3 protein is CSVKGQDASYEQYF. In DNA, the CDR3 is TGCAGCGTTAAAGGGCAGGATGCTTCCTACGAGCAGTACTTC.

This chain links TRBV27 with TRBJ2-7; 8 bases are shared with TRBD1. Losses at the gene ends were 2 bases for V and 5 bases for J; bases not matched to a gene: 5. The germline V gene encodes CDR1 MNHEY and CDR2 SMNVEV (reference sequence). This CDR3 has 14 amino acids. CDR3 amino acids: CASSLQGALHEQYF. Here the CDR3 DNA reads TGTGCCAGCAGTTTACAGGGGGCGCTTCACGAGCAGTACTTC.

The chain joins TRBV20-1 to TRBJ2-7; 8 nucleotides line up with TRBD2. Germline V gene lookup returns CDR1 DFQATT and CDR2 SNEGSKA (reference sequence). CDR3 length: 15 residues. Germline trimming cut 0 bases from V and 2 bases from J; bases unmatched to any gene: 6. CDR3 DNA sequence: TGCAGTGCTAGAGACACCTTAGCGGGACCCTACGAGCAGTACTTC. The encoded protein is CSARDTLAGPYEQYF.

This sequence joins TRBV6-1 and TRBJ2-1, with 7 bases matching TRBD1. Trimming removed 6 bases from V and 0 bases from J; junction bases left unmatched: 5. Germline-derived CDR1 and CDR2 are MNHNS and SASEGT. CDR3 length equals 15 residues. CDR3 nucleotides: TGTGCCAGCAGCCAGACAGGGTTCTCCTACAATGAGCAGTTCTTC. Translation: CASSQTGFSYNEQFF.

This clonotype was counted a few times. V and J are TRBV5-6 and TRBJ2-1; 10 bases align to TRBD2. V lost 6 bases to trimming and J lost 0 bases; unmatched junction nucleotides: 15. The CDR3 is 19 residues long. Germline loops: CDR1 SGHDT, CDR2 YYEEEE. CDR3 loop: CASNRPRTSGGSSYNEQFF. The DNA of the CDR3 is TGTGCCAGCAACCGCCCCAGGACTAGCGGAGGGAGCTCCTACAATGAGCAGTTCTTC.

This clonotype has only a few counts. The chain links TRBV6-5 to TRBJ2-1, with D unresolved. Germline values: CDR1 MNHEY, CDR2 SVGAGI. V was shortened by 6 bases and J by 7 bases, with 7 bases between the two germline ends. The CDR3 loop spans 11 amino acids. DNA for the CDR3: TGTGCCAGCAGGTTTTCTAATGAGCAGTTCTTC. Its protein is CASRFSNEQFF.

In its sample, this clonotype was seen many times. V usage is TRBV5-1 and J usage is TRBJ2-7, with D unresolved. The CDR3 runs to 13 residues. The V gene lost 0 bases and the J gene lost 3 bases, with 7 bases spanning the gap. Germline V gene sequence: CDR1 SGHRS, CDR2 YFSETQ. The DNA of the CDR3 is TGCGCCAGCAGCTTGGTGGCCAGCTACGAGCAGTACTTC. Translation: CASSLVASYEQYF.

This clonotype was detected ten times or more. The chain employs TRBV29-1 and TRBJ2-7, with 8 bases matching TRBD2. The germline V gene encodes CDR1 SQVTM and CDR2 ANQGSEA. The CDR3 extends over 14 amino acids. Trimming took 6 bases from V and 4 from J; bases not matched to a gene: 11. DNA of the CDR3: TGCAGCGTGCGTACTAGCGGACCACCGTACGAGCAGTACTTC. Translating it yields CSVRTSGPPYEQYF.

In its sample, this clonotype was seen a few times. J is TRBJ2-7 and V is TRBV7-8, with D perhaps matching TRBD1 or TRBD2 (5 bases each). The CDR3 consists of 12 residues. Germline V gene data show CDR1 as SGHVS and CDR2 as FQNEAQ. Trimming stripped 5 bases from V and 6 bases from J, with 11 bases between. The CDR3 region has the DNA TGTGCCAGCAGCCTAATCGGGACCGAGCAGTACTTC. Translation gives CASSLIGTEQYF.

This clonotype came up many times. The genes are TRBV4-2 and TRBJ1-1; D call uncertain. This CDR3 has 13 residues. Germline lookup yields CDR1 LGHNA and CDR2 YNFKEQ. V lost 4 bases, J lost 8 bases, and 14 bases lay in between. The CDR3 loop is CASSPPASEEAFF. CDR3 nucleotides: TGTGCCAGCAGCCCACCTGCTTCAGAGGAAGCTTTCTTT.

This clonotype has a count of ten or more. The chain uses TRBV4-2 and TRBJ1-1; the D gene is possibly TRBD1 (6 bases). V shed 6 bases and J shed 3 bases, with 11 bases lying between them. The V gene's germline CDR1 is LGHNA and CDR2 YNFKEQ. CDR3 size: 13 residues. For the CDR3, the DNA is TGTGCCAGCAGAAGTGCAGGGGACACTGAAGCTTTCTTT. This gives the protein CASRSAGDTEAFF.

This clonotype has a count of ten or more. The rearrangement joins TRBV24-1 to TRBJ2-1; D not resolved. The CDR3 contains 13 residues. Germline lookup yields CDR1 KGHDR and CDR2 SFDVKD. Trimming pared 4 bases from V and 8 bases from J, leaving 11 bases between. The CDR3 is CATSDLTPDEQFF. The DNA of the CDR3 is TGTGCCACCAGTGACTTAACCCCTGATGAGCAGTTCTTC.

The chain combines TRBV4-3 with TRBJ1-5, with a tentative D call TRBD1 (5 bases). The V end lost 0 bases, the J end lost 2 bases, and 8 bases lay between the germline ends. This CDR3 is 15 amino acids long. Germline values: CDR1 LGHNA, CDR2 YSLEER. This CDR3 is CASSQDDSGNQPQHF. The DNA of the CDR3 is TGCGCCAGCAGCCAAGATGACAGTGGCAATCAGCCCCAGCATTTT.

The chain carries TRBV27 and TRBJ1-5; TRBD1 might be the D (5 bases). The CDR3 has 15 residues. Per the germline V gene, CDR1 is MNHEY and CDR2 is SMNVEV (reference sequence). Trimming shortened V by 0 bases and J by 3 bases, and 9 bases separated the two germline ends. Here the CDR3 reads CASSLSGEPNQPQHF. CDR3 nucleotides: TGTGCCAGCAGTTTATCGGGGGAGCCCAATCAGCCCCAGCATTTT.

This chain joins TRBV21-1 and TRBJ1-5. TRBV21-1 is annotated as a pseudogene. This CDR3 has 15 amino acids. The CDR3 loop is CASPGRSGSNQPQHF. CDR3 coding DNA: TGTGCCAGCCCAGGTCGCTCGGGGTCCAATCAGCCCCAGCATTTT.

This clonotype showed up just a few times. V gene TRBV28 combines with J gene TRBJ2-3, with 10 bases identical to TRBD2. There are 16 residues in the CDR3. The V gene end was trimmed by 2 bases and the J gene end by 6 bases; junction bases not matched to a gene: 8. From germline, CDR1 is MDHEN and CDR2 SYDVKM. CDR3 in DNA: TGTGCCAGCAGTTTACAACCCGGGACTAGCGAGGATACGCAGTATTTT. Translated: CASSLQPGTSEDTQYF.